The clone carrying this T cell receptor beta chain has just a few counts. Its antigen is unknown. This record belongs to a study of T cells after yellow fever vaccination. Study findings and constraints: Post-booster repertoires contained most primary-vaccination clones again (about 95% CD4, about 90% CD8). Clonotypes found in both CD4 and CD8 compartments made up a small share.

For TCR, cDNA came from 5'RACE template switching, which added a universal primer site and UMIs. TCRdb reprocessed the 5' RACE reads via MiXCR and lists one record per CDR3 protein. The repertoire holds 250,000 to 300,000 distinct CDR3 sequences, with around 5.3% as singletons. Per the germline V gene, CDR1 is MNHEY and CDR2 is SVGAGI. The CDR3 runs 14 residues. The V gene lost 2 bases and the J gene lost 2 bases, with 9 bases spanning the gap. The chain uses TRBV6-5 and TRBJ1-1; D is perhaps TRBD1 (5 bases). This TCR was recovered from a man between 18 and 35 years old who received the YFV17D yellow fever vaccine. This specimen consisted of CD4+ T cells sorted from PBMCs, obtained on the day of the yellow fever booster vaccination. The CDR3 region is CASSYGGRNTEAFF. The CDR3 DNA reads TGTGCCAGCAGTTACGGGGGTCGAAACACTGAAGCTTTCTTT.